This passage covers 4 T cell receptor beta chains from one sample sequenced in a study of blood T cell repertoires in COVID-19. TCRdb's table, derived via immunoSEQ multiplex PCR, lists solely in-frame clones and lacks some. The sample has hundreds of thousands of clones, 75% to 90% seen once; the top ten hold around 1%. The sequenced sample was PBMCs or T cells enriched from blood (not recorded which). The receptors were sampled from a man younger than 35 who had recovered from COVID-19.

V is TRBV27 and J is TRBJ1-2; possible D gene TRBD1, 6 bases. The germline CDR1 and CDR2 sequences are MNHEY and SMNVEV (reference sequence). V gave up 0 bases and J gave up 3 bases, with 11 bases separating them. The CDR3 has 15 amino acids. Here the CDR3 reads CASSLSPPGDYGYTF. CDR3 bases: TGTGCCAGCAGTTTATCCCCCCCAGGGGACTATGGCTACACCTTC.

J is TRBJ1-6 and V is TRBV6-4; D remains ambiguous. In germline, CDR1 is MRHNA, CDR2 SNTAGT. The CDR3 contains 13 residues. With 4 bases removed from V and 9 bases from J, the gap between germline ends came to 10 bases. The CDR3 sequence: CASSAVEFSPLHF. The CDR3 DNA is TGTGCCAGCAGTGCGGTAGAATTTTCACCCCTCCACTTT.

V and J are TRBV19 and TRBJ2-7, with a weak D call TRBD1 (5 bases). Germline V lookup: CDR1 LNHDA, CDR2 SQIVND (reference sequence). CDR3 length: 13 amino acids. The V gene lost 3 bases and the J gene lost 5 bases, with 11 bases spanning the gap. CDR3 DNA sequence: TGTGCCAGTAGTATTTTCCCCAGGGACGAGCAGTACTTC. This sequence encodes CASSIFPRDEQYF.

The chain combines TRBV5-6 with TRBJ1-2; no clear D. Trimming removed 2 bases at V and 7 bases at J, with 9 bases between. This CDR3 spans 12 amino acids. CDR1 and CDR2 from the germline V gene are SGHDT and YYEEEE. The CDR3 sequence: CASSFSSGGYTF. CDR3 in DNA: TGTGCCAGCAGCTTCTCGAGCGGTGGCTACACCTTC.